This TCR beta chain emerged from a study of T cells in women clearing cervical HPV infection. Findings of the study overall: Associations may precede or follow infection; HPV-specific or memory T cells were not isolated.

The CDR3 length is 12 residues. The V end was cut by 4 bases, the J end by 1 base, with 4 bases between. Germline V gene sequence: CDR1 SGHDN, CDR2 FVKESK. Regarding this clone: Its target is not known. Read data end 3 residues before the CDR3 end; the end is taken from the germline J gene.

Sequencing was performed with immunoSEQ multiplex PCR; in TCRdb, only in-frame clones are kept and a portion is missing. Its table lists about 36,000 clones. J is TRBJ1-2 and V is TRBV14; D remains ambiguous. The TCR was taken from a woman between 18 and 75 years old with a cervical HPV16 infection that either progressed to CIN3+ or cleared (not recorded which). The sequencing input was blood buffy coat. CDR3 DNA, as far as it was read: TGTGCCAGCAGCCCCTATAACTATGGC. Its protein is CASSPYNYG. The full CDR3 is CASSPYNYGYTF.